A single sample is the source of the 13 T cell receptor beta chains below, sequenced in a study of shared clonotypes between healthy human individuals. TCRdb's copy holds only in-frame clones and misses some; the assay was immunoSEQ multiplex PCR. The table has about 2.4 million clones, 90% to 95% seen once. Sequencing was performed on naive CD4+ T cells from PBMCs. Specified subset: CD45RA+ positively selected. The receptor set was obtained from a young man in good health. Some clones in this sample may be carry-over from other donors' samples.

The chain carries TRBV6-1 and TRBJ1-4, with TRBD1 as a possible D gene (6 bases). V lost 5 bases and J lost 12, with 10 bases in between. This CDR3 region has 11 residues. In germline, CDR1 is MNHNS, CDR2 SASEGT. This chain's CDR3 is CASSQGQELFF. In DNA, the CDR3 is TGTGCCAGCAGTCAGGGACAAGAACTGTTTTTT.

V gene TRBV6-5 combines with J gene TRBJ2-5; 10 bases are shared with TRBD1. CDR1 MNHEY and CDR2 SVGAGI come from the germline V gene. The J segment lost 4 bases and the V segment lost 6 bases, leaving 8 bases of the junction unmatched. The CDR3 totals 15 residues. Here the CDR3 DNA reads TGTGCCAGCAGAACGTGGGACAGGGGAGGAGAGACCCAGTACTTC. Protein: CASRTWDRGGETQYF.

The chain uses TRBV10-3 and TRBJ2-7, with D tentatively TRBD1 (5 bases). Germline CDR1 reads ENHRY; CDR2 reads SYGVKD. V lost 10 bases to trimming and J lost 0 bases, with 13 bases between them. The CDR3 runs 13 residues. CDR3 sequence reads: CANSPRDSYEQYF. DNA of the CDR3: TGTGCCAACTCCCCCAGGGACTCCTACGAGCAGTACTTC.

The chain combines TRBV7-9 with TRBJ1-5; D is perhaps TRBD1 (6 bases). Looked up from germline, CDR1 is SEHNR and CDR2 is FQNEAQ (reference sequence). The CDR3 has 14 amino acids. V was clipped by 1 base and J by 4 bases, with 8 bases between them. DNA for the CDR3: TGTGCCAGCAGCTTAGACAGGGAGAATCAGCCCCAGCATTTT. Translation gives CASSLDRENQPQHF. Variable domain in full (rest from reference TRBV7-9 and TRBJ1-5): DTGVSQNPRHKITKRGQNVTFRCDPISEHNRLYWYRQTLGQGPEFLTYFQNEAQLEKSRLLSDRFSAERPKGSFSTLEIQRTEQGDSAMYLCASSLDRENQPQHFGDGTRLSIL.

CDR3 bases: TGCGCCAGCAGCGCCTCCCTGGGGGCGATCAATGAAAAACTGTTTTTT. Translating gives CASSASLGAINEKLFF. This sequence joins TRBV5-1 and TRBJ1-4, with D possibly TRBD1 on 6 matching bases. V lost 4 bases to trimming and J lost 5 bases, with 18 bases between them. The V gene's germline CDR1 is SGHRS and CDR2 YFSETQ. This CDR3 region has 16 residues.

The chain couples TRBV5-1 to TRBJ2-2; the match to TRBD1 covers 8 bases. With V trimmed by 4 bases and J by 4 bases, 6 bases remained unmatched. This CDR3 comprises 15 residues. The germline V gene has CDR1 SGHRS and CDR2 YFSETQ. As DNA, the CDR3 is TGCGCCAGCAGCCGACAGGGGACGGGCACCGGGGAGCTGTTTTTT. It codes for CASSRQGTGTGELFF.

CDR3 in amino acids: CASSPRTGGDEAFF. CDR3 nucleotides: TGCGCCAGCAGTCCGAGGACAGGGGGAGACGAAGCTTTCTTT. The chain employs TRBV5-1 and TRBJ1-1, with 10 bases lining up with TRBD1. The CDR3 has 14 residues. J was trimmed by 8 bases and V by 5 bases; bases with no gene match: 9. Looked up from germline, CDR1 is SGHRS and CDR2 is YFSETQ.

The V call is TRBV30, the J call TRBJ2-2; no clear D gene. V was cut by 0 bases and J by 4 bases, with 6 bases left in between. The CDR3 consists of 13 residues. Germline CDR1 and CDR2: GTSNPN and SVGIG (reference sequence). CDR3 in DNA: TGTGCCTGGAGTGTACCTGCCACCGGGGAGCTGTTTTTT. Its protein is CAWSVPATGELFF.

V is TRBV5-1 and J is TRBJ2-1, with 8 nucleotides matching TRBD1. The CDR3 runs to 15 residues. CDR1 is SGHRS and CDR2 is YFSETQ in the germline V gene. Trimming at V came to 4 bases and at J to 3 bases, leaving 6 bases not matched to a gene. CDR3 nucleotide sequence: TGCGCCAGCAGCAACCGGACAGGGATCTACAATGAGCAGTTCTTC. Its translation: CASSNRTGIYNEQFF.

Only one count was recorded for this clone. This chain joins TRBV19 and TRBJ1-2; tentatively, D is TRBD1 (5 bases). The CDR3 sequence is 13 residues long. V was trimmed by 6 bases and J by 2 bases, leaving 10 bases between them. Germline V gene lookup returns CDR1 LNHDA and CDR2 SQIVND (reference sequence). The DNA of the CDR3 is TGTGCCAGTAGCCCGGACATAAACTATGGCTACACCTTC. It translates to CASSPDINYGYTF. The full variable domain, in which reference TRBV19 and TRBJ1-2 provide the parts outside the CDR3, is DGGITQSPKYLFRKEGQNVTLSCEQNLNHDAMYWYRQDPGQGLRLIYYSQIVNDFQKGDIAEGYSVSREKKESFPLTVTSAQKNPTAFYLCASSPDINYGYTFGSGTRLTVV.

J is TRBJ2-2 and V is TRBV5-1, with 9 positions matching TRBD2. Looked up from germline, CDR1 is SGHRS and CDR2 is YFSETQ. V lost 1 base to trimming and J lost 4 bases; unmatched junction nucleotides: 5. This CDR3 region has 16 residues. The CDR3 here is CASSLLAGGPTGELFF. As DNA, the CDR3 is TGCGCCAGCAGCTTGCTGGCGGGAGGGCCCACCGGGGAGCTGTTTTTT.

The chain has TRBV18 and TRBJ2-5; D is undetermined. Germline V gene lookup returns CDR1 KGHSH and CDR2 LQKENI. The V and J ends lost 2 bases and 0 bases respectively, with 10 bases between them. The CDR3 contains 15 residues. DNA for the CDR3: TGTGCCAGCTCACCAACGGTCGAGGACCAAGAGACCCAGTACTTC. Encoded protein: CASSPTVEDQETQYF. The whole variable domain, remainder taken from reference TRBV18 and TRBJ2-5, is NAGVMQNPRHLVRRRGQEARLRCSPMKGHSHVYWYRQLPEEGLKFMVYLQKENIIDESGMPKERFSAEFPKEGPSILRIQQVVRGDSAAYFCASSPTVEDQETQYFGPGTRLLVL.

J is TRBJ2-6 and V is TRBV19; tentatively, D is TRBD2 (6 bases). V shed 5 bases and J shed 3 bases, with 20 bases lying between them. CDR1 LNHDA and CDR2 SQIVND come from the germline V gene (reference sequence). The CDR3 has 18 amino acids. In DNA form, the CDR3 reads TGTGCCAGTAGTTCAAGCGGCGGGGTTTCGGTTGGGGCCAACGTCCTGACTTTC. As protein: CASSSSGGVSVGANVLTF.